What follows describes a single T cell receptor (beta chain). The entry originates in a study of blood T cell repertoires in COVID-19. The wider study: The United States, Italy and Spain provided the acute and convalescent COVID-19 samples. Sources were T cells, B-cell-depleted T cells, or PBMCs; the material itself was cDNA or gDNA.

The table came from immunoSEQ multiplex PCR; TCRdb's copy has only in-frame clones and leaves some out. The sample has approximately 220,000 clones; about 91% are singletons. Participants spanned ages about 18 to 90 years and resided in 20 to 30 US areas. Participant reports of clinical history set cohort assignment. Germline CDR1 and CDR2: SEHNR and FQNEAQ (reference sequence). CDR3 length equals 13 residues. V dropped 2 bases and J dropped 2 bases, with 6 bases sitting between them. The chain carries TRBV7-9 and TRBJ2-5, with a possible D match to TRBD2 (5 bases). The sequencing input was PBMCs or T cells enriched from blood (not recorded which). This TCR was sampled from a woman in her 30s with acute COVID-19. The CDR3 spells CASSLPGQETQYF. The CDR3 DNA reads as TGTGCCAGCAGCTTACCGGGGCAAGAGACCCAGTACTTC.